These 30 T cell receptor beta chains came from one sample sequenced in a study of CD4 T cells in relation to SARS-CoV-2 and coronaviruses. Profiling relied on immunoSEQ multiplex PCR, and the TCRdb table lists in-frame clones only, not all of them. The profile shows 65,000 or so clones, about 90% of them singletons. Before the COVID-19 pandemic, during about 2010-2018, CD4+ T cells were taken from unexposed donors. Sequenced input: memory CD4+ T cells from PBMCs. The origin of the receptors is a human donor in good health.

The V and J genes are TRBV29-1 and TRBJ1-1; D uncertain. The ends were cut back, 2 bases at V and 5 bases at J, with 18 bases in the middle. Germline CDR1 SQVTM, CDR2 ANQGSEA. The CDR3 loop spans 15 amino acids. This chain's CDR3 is CSVEFGGRGGTEAFF. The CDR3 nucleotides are TGCAGCGTTGAATTTGGCGGGCGGGGAGGGACTGAAGCTTTCTTT.

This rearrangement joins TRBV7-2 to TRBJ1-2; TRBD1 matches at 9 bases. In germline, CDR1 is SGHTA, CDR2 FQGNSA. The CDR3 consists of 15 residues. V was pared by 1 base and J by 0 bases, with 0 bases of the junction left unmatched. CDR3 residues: CASSLGDRANYGYTF. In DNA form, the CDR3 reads TGTGCCAGCAGCTTAGGGGACAGGGCTAACTATGGCTACACCTTC.

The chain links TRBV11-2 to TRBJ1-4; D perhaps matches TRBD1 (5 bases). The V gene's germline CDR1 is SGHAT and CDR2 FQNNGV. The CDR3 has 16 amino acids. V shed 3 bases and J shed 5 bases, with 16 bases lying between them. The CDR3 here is CASSFAGLGGNEKLFF. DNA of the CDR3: TGTGCCAGCAGCTTCGCCGGACTCGGGGGGAATGAAAAACTGTTTTTT.

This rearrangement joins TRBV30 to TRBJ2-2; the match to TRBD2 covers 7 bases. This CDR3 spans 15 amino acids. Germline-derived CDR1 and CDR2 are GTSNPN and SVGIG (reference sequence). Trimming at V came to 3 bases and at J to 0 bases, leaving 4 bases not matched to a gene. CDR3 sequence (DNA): TGTGCCTGGAGCCCGGGACTAACGAACACCGGGGAGCTGTTTTTT. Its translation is CAWSPGLTNTGELFF.

As DNA, the CDR3 is TGCGCCAGCAGCCAAGTCTCCCAAAACCTGGCTTTCTTT. Amino acids: CASSQVSQNLAFF. The chain joins TRBV4-1 to TRBJ1-1; no reliable D call. The V end lost 1 base, the J end lost 11 bases, and 14 bases lay between the germline ends. Germline V lookup: CDR1 MGHRA, CDR2 YSYEKL. This CDR3 has 13 residues.

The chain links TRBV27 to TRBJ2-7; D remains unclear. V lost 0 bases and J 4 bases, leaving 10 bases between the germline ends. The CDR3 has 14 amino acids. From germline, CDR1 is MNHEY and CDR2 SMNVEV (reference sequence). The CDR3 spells CASSLSTRVYEQYF. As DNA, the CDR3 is TGTGCCAGCAGTTTATCGACCCGGGTATACGAGCAGTACTTC.

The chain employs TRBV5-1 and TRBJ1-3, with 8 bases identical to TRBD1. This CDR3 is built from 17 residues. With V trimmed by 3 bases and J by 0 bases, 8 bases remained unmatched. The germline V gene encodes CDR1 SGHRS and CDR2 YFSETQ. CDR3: CASSWGGQGPSGNTIYF. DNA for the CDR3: TGCGCCAGCAGCTGGGGAGGACAGGGTCCCTCTGGAAACACCATATATTTT.

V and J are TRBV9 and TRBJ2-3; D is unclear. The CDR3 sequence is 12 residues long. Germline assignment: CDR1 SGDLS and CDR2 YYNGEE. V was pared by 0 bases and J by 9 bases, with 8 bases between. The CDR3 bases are TGTGCCAGCAGCGTAGAGGTTGGCACGCAGTATTTT. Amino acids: CASSVEVGTQYF.

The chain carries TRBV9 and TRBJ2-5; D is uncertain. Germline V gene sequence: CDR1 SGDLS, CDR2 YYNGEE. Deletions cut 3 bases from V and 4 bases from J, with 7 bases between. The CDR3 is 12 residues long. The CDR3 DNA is TGTGCCAGCAGCGGCGCTGGAGAGACCCAGTACTTC. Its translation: CASSGAGETQYF. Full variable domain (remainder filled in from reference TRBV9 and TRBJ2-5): DSGVTQTPKHLITATGQRVTLRCSPRSGDLSVYWYQQSLDQGLQFLIQYYNGEERAKGNILERFSAQQFPDLHSELNLSSLELGDSALYFCASSGAGETQYFGPGTRLLVL.

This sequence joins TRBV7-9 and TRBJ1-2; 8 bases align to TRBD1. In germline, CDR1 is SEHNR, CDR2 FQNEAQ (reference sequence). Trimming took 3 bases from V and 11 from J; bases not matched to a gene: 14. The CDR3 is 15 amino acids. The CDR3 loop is CASSFGQGLGSEYTF. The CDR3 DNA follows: TGTGCCAGCAGCTTCGGACAGGGCCTAGGATCTGAGTACACCTTC.

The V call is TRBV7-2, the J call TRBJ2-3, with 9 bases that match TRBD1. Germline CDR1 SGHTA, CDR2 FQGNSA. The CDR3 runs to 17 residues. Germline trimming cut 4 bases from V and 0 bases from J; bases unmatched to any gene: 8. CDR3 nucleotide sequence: TGTGCCAGCAGCTACGGGACAGGGATCTATAGCACAGATACGCAGTATTTT. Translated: CASSYGTGIYSTDTQYF.

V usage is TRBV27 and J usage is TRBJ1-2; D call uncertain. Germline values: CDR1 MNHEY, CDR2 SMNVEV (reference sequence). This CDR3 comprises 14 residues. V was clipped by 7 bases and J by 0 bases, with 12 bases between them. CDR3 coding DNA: TGTGCCAGCAACCCTCTCGGCGCTAACTATGGCTACACCTTC. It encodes CASNPLGANYGYTF.

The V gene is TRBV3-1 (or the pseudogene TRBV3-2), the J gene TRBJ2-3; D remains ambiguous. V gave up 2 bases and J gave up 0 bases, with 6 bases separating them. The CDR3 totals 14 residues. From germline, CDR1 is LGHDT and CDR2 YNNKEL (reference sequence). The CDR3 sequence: CASSQTHSTDTQYF. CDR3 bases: TGTGCCAGCAGCCAAACACATAGCACAGATACGCAGTATTTT.

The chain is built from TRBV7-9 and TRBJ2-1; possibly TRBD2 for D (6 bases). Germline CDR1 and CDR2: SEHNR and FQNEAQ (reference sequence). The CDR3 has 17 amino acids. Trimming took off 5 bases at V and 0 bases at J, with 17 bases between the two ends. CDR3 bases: TGTGCCAGCAGCCCCGGGGGAGCGGCCAGCTCCTACAATGAGCAGTTCTTC. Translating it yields CASSPGGAASSYNEQFF.

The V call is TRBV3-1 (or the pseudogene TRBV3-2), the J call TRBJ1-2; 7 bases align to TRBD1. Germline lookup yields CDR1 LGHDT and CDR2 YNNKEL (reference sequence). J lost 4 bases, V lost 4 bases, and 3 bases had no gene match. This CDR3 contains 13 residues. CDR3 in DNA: TGTGCCAGCAGCCCCGGGACAGTCTATGGCTACACCTTC. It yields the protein CASSPGTVYGYTF.

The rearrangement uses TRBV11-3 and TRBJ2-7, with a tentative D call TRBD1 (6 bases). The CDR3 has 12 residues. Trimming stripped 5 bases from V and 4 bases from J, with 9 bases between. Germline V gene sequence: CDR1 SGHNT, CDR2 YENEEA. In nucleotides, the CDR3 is TGTGCCAGCAGCCGTGACAGGTACGAGCAGTACTTC. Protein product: CASSRDRYEQYF.

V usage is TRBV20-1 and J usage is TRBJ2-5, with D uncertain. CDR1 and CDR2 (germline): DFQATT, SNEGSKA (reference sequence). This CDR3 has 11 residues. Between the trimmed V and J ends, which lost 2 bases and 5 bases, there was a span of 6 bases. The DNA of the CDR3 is TGCAGTGCTAGACCAGAGGAGACCCAGTACTTC. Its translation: CSARPEETQYF.

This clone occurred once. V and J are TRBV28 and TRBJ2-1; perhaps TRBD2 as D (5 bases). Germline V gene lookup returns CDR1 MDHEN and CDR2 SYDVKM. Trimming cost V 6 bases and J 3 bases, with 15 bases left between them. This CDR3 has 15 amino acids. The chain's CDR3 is CASSRPTGNYNEQFF. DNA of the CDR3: TGTGCCAGCAGCCGACCGACCGGGAACTACAATGAGCAGTTCTTC.

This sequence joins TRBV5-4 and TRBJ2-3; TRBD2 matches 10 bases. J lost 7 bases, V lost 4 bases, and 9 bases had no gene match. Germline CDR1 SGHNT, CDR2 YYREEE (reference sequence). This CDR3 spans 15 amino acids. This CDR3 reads CASSEEASGRNTQYF. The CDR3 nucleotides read TGTGCCAGCAGCGAGGAGGCTAGCGGGAGAAATACGCAGTATTTT.

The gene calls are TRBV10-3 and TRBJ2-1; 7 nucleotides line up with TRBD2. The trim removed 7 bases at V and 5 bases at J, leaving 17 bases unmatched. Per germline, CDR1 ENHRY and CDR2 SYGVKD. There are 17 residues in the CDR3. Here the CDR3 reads CAINYGGPSGGHNEQFF. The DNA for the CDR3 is TGTGCCATCAATTATGGGGGACCTAGCGGAGGGCACAATGAGCAGTTCTTC.

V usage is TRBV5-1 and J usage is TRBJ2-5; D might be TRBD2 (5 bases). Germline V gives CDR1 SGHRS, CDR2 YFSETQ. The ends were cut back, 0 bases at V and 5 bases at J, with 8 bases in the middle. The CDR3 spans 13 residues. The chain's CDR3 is CASSLELAETQYF. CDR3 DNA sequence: TGCGCCAGCAGCTTGGAGCTAGCCGAGACCCAGTACTTC.

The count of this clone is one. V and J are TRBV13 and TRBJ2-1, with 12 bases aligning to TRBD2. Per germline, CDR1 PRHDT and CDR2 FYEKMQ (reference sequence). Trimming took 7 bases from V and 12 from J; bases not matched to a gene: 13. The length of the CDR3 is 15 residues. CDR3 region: CASTRPSGRASGQFF. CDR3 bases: TGTGCCAGCACCAGACCTAGCGGGAGGGCCAGTGGGCAGTTCTTC.

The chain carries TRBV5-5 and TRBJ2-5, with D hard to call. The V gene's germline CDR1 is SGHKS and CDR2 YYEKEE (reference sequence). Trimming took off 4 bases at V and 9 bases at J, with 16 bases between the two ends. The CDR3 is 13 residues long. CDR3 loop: CASSRSYFVAQYF. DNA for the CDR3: TGTGCCAGCAGCCGTTCCTACTTCGTGGCCCAGTACTTC.

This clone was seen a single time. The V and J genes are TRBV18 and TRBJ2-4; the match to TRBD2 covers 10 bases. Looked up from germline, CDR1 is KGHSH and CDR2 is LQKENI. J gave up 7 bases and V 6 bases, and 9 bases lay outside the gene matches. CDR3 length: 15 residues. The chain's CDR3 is CASSPLGLAVNIQYF. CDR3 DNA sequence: TGTGCCAGCTCGCCCCTTGGACTAGCGGTGAACATTCAGTACTTC.

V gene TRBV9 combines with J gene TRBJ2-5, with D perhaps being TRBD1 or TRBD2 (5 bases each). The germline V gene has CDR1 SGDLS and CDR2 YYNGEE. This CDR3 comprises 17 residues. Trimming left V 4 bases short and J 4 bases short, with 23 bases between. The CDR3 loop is CASSPPPGGGRGETQYF. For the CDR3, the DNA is TGTGCCAGCAGCCCCCCCCCGGGTGGAGGAAGGGGAGAGACCCAGTACTTC.

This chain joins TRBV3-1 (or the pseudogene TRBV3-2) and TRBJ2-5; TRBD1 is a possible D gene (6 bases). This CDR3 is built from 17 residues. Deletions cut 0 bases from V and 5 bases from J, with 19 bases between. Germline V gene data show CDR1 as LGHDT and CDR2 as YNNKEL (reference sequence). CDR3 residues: CASSQDIRLGGGETQYF. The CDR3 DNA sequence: TGTGCCAGCAGCCAAGATATTCGCTTAGGGGGTGGGGAGACCCAGTACTTC.

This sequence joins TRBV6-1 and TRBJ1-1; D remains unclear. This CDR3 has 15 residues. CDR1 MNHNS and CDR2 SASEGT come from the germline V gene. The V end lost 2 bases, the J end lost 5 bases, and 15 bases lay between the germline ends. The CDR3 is CASSEYRPRETEAFF. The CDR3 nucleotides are TGTGCCAGCAGTGAATATCGCCCCCGGGAGACTGAAGCTTTCTTT.

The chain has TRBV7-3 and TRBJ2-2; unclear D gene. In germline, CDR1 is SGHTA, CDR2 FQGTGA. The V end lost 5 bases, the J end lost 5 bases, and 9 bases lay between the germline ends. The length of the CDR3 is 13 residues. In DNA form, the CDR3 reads TGTGCCAGCAGCCCTACCCGGACCGGGGAGCTGTTTTTT. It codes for CASSPTRTGELFF. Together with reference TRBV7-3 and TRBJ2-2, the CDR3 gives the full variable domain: GAGVSQTPSNKVTEKGKYVELRCDPISGHTALYWYRQSLGQGPEFLIYFQGTGAADDSGLPNDRFFAVRPEGSVSTLKIQRTERGDSAVYLCASSPTRTGELFFGEGSRLTVL.

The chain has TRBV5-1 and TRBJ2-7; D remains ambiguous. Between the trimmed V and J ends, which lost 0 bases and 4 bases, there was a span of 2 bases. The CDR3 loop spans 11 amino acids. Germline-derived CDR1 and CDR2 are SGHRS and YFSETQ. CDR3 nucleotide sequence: TGCGCCAGCAGCTTGGCGTACGAGCAGTACTTC. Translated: CASSLAYEQYF.

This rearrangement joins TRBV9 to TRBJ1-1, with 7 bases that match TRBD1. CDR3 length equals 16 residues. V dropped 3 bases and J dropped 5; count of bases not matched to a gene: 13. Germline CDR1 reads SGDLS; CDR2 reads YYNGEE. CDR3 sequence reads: CASSEHDREGWTEAFF. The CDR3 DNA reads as TGTGCCAGCAGCGAGCACGACAGGGAAGGTTGGACTGAAGCTTTCTTT.